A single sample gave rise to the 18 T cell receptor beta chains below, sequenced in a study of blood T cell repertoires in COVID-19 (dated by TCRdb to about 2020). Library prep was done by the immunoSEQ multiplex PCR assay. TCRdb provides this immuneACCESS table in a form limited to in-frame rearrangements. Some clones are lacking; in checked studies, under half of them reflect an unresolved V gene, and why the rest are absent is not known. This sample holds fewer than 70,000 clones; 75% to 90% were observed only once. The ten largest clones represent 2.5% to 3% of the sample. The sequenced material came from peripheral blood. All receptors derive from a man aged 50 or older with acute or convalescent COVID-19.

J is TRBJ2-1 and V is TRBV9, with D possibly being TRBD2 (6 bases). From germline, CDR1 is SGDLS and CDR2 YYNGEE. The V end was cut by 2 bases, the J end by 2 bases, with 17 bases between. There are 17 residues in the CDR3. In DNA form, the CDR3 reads TGTGCCAGCAGCGTGCCCGTTAGCGGAAATACCTACAATGAGCAGTTCTTC. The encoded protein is CASSVPVSGNTYNEQFF. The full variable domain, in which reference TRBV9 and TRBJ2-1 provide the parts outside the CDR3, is DSGVTQTPKHLITATGQRVTLRCSPRSGDLSVYWYQQSLDQGLQFLIQYYNGEERAKGNILERFSAQQFPDLHSELNLSSLELGDSALYFCASSVPVSGNTYNEQFFGPGTRLTVL.

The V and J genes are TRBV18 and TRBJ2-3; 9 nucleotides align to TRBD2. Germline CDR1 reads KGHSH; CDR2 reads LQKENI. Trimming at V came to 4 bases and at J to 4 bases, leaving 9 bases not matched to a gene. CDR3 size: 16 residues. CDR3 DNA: TGTGCCAGCTCACTCTTAGCGGGAGACGGGGCAGATACGCAGTATTTT. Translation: CASSLLAGDGADTQYF.

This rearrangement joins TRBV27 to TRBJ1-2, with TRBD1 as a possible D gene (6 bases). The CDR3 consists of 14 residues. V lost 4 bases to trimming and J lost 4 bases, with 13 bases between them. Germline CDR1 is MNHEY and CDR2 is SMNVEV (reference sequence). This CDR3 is CASSWDQGTYGYTF. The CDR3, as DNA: TGTGCCAGCAGTTGGGACCAGGGGACCTATGGCTACACCTTC.

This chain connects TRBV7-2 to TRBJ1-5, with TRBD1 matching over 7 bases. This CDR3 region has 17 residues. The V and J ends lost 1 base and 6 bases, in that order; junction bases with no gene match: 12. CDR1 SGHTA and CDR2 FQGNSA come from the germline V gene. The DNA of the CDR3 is TGTGCCAGCAGCTTAGGAGGGACAGAAGGCCGGAGTCAGCCCCAGCATTTT. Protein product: CASSLGGTEGRSQPQHF.

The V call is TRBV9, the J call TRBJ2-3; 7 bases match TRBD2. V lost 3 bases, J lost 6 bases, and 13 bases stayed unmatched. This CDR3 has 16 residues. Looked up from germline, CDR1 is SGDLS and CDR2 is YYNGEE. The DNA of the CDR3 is TGTGCCAGCAGCGCCCTTGGGGAGGGGCGTGCGGATACGCAGTATTTT. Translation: CASSALGEGRADTQYF.

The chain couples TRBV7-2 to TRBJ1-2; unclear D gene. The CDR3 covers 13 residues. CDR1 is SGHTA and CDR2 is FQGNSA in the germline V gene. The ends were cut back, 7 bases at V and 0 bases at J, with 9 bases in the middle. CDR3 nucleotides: TGTGCCAGCACCCCCGGGTCTAACTATGGCTACACCTTC. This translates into CASTPGSNYGYTF.

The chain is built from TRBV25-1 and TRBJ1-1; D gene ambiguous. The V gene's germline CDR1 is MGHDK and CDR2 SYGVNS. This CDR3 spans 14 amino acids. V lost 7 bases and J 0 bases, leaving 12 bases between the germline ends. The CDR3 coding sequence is TGTGCCAGCACGGCCCAGGAATTGAACACTGAAGCTTTCTTT. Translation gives CASTAQELNTEAFF.

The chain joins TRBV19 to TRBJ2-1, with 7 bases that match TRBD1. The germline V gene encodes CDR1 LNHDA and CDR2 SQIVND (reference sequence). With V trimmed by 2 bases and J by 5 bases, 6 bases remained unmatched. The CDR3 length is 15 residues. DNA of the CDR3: TGTGCCAGTAGTATAAGGGACGACAGGGACAATGAGCAGTTCTTC. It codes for CASSIRDDRDNEQFF. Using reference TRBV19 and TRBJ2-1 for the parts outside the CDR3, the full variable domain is DGGITQSPKYLFRKEGQNVTLSCEQNLNHDAMYWYRQDPGQGLRLIYYSQIVNDFQKGDIAEGYSVSREKKESFPLTVTSAQKNPTAFYLCASSIRDDRDNEQFFGPGTRLTVL.

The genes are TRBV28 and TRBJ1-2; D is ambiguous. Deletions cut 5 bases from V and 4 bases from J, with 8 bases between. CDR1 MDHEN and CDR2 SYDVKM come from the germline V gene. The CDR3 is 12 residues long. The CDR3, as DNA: TGTGCCAGCAGTCGGCGGAGCTATGGCTACACCTTC. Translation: CASSRRSYGYTF.

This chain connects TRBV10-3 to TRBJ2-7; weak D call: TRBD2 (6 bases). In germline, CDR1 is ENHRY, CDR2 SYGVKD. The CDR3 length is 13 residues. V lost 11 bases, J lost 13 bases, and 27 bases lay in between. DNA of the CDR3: TGTGCCTCCATCAAGGAACTGGGGGAGCGGGCTTACGTC. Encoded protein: CASIKELGERAYV.

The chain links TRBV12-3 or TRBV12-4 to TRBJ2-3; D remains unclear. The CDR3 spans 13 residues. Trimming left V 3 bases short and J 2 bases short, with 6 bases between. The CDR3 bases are TGTGCCAGCAGTTTCAGCGTCACAGATACGCAGTATTTT. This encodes CASSFSVTDTQYF.

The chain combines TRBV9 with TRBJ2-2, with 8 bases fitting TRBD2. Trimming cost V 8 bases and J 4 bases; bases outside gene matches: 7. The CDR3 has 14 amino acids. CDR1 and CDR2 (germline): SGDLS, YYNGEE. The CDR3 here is CASRELAATGELFF. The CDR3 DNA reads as TGTGCCAGTAGAGAACTAGCGGCCACCGGGGAGCTGTTTTTT.

The CDR3 nucleotides read TGCGCCAGCAGCTTGGGACAGCTGCGGACTGAAGCTTTCTTT. This translates into CASSLGQLRTEAFF. The V call is TRBV5-1, the J call TRBJ1-1, with D possibly matching TRBD1 (5 bases). Trimming removed 0 bases at V and 5 bases at J, with 11 bases between. Germline lookup yields CDR1 SGHRS and CDR2 YFSETQ. CDR3 length equals 14 residues.

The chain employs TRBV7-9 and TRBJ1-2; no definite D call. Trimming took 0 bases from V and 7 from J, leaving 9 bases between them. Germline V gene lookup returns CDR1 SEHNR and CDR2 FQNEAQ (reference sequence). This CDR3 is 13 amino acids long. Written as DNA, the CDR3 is TGTGCCAGCAGCTTAGCGCCGGCAGGTGGCTACACCTTC. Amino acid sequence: CASSLAPAGGYTF.

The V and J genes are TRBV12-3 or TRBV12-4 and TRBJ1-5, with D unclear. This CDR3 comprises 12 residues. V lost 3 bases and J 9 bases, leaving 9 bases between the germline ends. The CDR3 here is CASSFEFGPQHF. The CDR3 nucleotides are TGTGCCAGCAGTTTTGAGTTTGGGCCCCAGCATTTT.

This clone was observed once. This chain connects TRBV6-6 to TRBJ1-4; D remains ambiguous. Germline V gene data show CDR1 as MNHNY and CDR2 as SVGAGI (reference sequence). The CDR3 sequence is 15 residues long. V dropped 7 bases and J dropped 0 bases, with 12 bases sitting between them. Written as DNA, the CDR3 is TGTGCCAGCAACCCATCAGGTGCAACTAATGAAAAACTGTTTTTT. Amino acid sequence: CASNPSGATNEKLFF.

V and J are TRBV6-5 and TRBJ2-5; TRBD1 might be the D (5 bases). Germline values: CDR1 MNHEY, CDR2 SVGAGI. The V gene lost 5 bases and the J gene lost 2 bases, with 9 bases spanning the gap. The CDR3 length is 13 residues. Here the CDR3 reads CASSRQGQETQYF. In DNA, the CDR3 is TGTGCCAGCAGTCGGCAGGGTCAAGAGACCCAGTACTTC.

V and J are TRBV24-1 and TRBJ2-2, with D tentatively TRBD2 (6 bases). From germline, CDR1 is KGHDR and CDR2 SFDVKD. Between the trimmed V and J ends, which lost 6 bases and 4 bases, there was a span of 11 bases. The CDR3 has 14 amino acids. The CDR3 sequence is CATSSWRGTGELFF. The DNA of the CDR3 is TGTGCCACCAGTAGTTGGCGGGGCACCGGGGAGCTGTTTTTT.